These 25 T cell receptor beta chains originate from one sample sequenced in a study of a mutant IDH1 vaccine in newly diagnosed glioma. The sample's time point: week 11, during vaccination. All doses held 300 ug of mutant IDH1 20-mer peptide, with topical imiquimod. TCRdb's copy holds only in-frame clones and misses some; the assay was immunoSEQ multiplex PCR. The table lists about 25,000 clones, around 70% of them singletons. No antigen has been identified for these receptors. The material sequenced was peripheral blood mononuclear cells (PBMCs), taken from a glioma patient whose treatment included an IDH1 peptide vaccine. Receptors were obtained from a man between 18 and 29 years old with glioma. Some clones in this sample may be carry-over from other donors' samples.

This chain joins TRBV27 and TRBJ2-7; TRBD2 might be the D (5 bases). The CDR3 has 14 residues. The V gene's germline CDR1 is MNHEY and CDR2 SMNVEV (reference sequence). Trimming stripped 6 bases from V and 4 bases from J, with 16 bases between. The CDR3 bases are TGTGCCAGCAGCCCGCGGGTCGGCGGGTACGAGCAGTACTTC. It translates to CASSPRVGGYEQYF.

The genes are TRBV7-2 and TRBJ1-1; no clear D. CDR3 length: 15 amino acids. V lost 3 bases to trimming and J lost 6 bases, with 17 bases between them. CDR1 and CDR2 (germline): SGHTA, FQGNSA. Here the CDR3 reads CASSLTGRRVAEAFF. The CDR3 DNA is TGTGCCAGCAGCTTGACCGGACGTAGGGTGGCTGAAGCTTTCTTT.

The chain employs TRBV6-5 and TRBJ1-1, with TRBD1 identical over 7 bases. This CDR3 spans 14 amino acids. Germline loops: CDR1 MNHEY, CDR2 SVGAGI. V dropped 6 bases and J dropped 2; count of bases not matched to a gene: 6. The CDR3 nucleotides are TGTGCCAGCAGCCGGGACAGACTAAACACTGAAGCTTTCTTT. It yields the protein CASSRDRLNTEAFF.

The gene calls are TRBV6-6 and TRBJ1-1; D is unclear. Germline assignment: CDR1 MNHNY and CDR2 SVGAGI (reference sequence). V was pared by 7 bases and J by 5 bases, with 8 bases between. The CDR3 contains 11 residues. CDR3 coding DNA: TGTGCCAGCAATGGACCGACTGAAGCTTTCTTT. This sequence encodes CASNGPTEAFF.

The chain couples TRBV25-1 to TRBJ2-7, with TRBD1 matching 7 bases. The CDR3 consists of 15 residues. Germline lookup yields CDR1 MGHDK and CDR2 SYGVNS. With V trimmed by 8 bases and J by 3 bases, 13 bases remained unmatched. The CDR3: CASSKGDSRDYEQYF. The CDR3 DNA sequence: TGTGCCAGCTCCAAGGGGGACAGCCGGGACTACGAGCAGTACTTC.

The chain carries TRBV7-9 and TRBJ2-3; TRBD2 agrees at 9 bases. V lost 6 bases, J lost 0 bases, and 4 bases stayed unmatched. This CDR3 comprises 15 residues. Germline-derived CDR1 and CDR2 are SEHNR and FQNEAQ (reference sequence). CDR3 amino acids: CASRTSGISTDTQYF. The DNA for the CDR3 is TGTGCCAGCAGGACTAGCGGTATTAGCACAGATACGCAGTATTTT.

This clone appeared a few times. J is TRBJ1-1 and V is TRBV10-3, with D perhaps matching TRBD1 (5 bases). From germline, CDR1 is ENHRY and CDR2 SYGVKD. The CDR3 extends over 13 amino acids. Trimming took 10 bases from V and 1 from J, leaving 13 bases between them. CDR3 DNA: TGTGCCACCGGGGGGGAGGGGAACACTGAAGCTTTCTTT. This translates into CATGGEGNTEAFF.

The CDR3 sequence is CASSLRGLDNEQFF. CDR3 coding DNA: TGTGCCAGCAGTTTAAGAGGCTTGGACAATGAGCAGTTCTTC. The V and J genes are TRBV27 and TRBJ2-1; D gene unclear. V was shortened by 2 bases and J by 5 bases, with 10 bases between the two germline ends. Germline lookup yields CDR1 MNHEY and CDR2 SMNVEV (reference sequence). CDR3 length: 14 residues.

The J gene is TRBJ2-7, the V gene TRBV4-3, with D perhaps being TRBD1 or TRBD2 (7 bases each). Trimming removed 2 bases at V and 6 bases at J, with 14 bases between. Per germline, CDR1 LGHNA and CDR2 YSLEER. The CDR3 totals 14 residues. CDR3 DNA: TGCGCCAGCAGCCAAAATACAGGGGAGGGCGAGCAGTACTTC. This encodes CASSQNTGEGEQYF.

The rearrangement joins TRBV19 to TRBJ1-6, with 9 bases fitting TRBD1. V was clipped by 3 bases and J by 6 bases; unmatched bases: 3. Germline lookup yields CDR1 LNHDA and CDR2 SQIVND (reference sequence). The CDR3 contains 15 residues. The DNA of the CDR3 is TGTGCCAGTAGTATCGGACAGGGGCTTAATTCACCCCTCCACTTT. Its translation is CASSIGQGLNSPLHF. The variable domain in full, completed from reference TRBV19 and TRBJ1-6, reads DGGITQSPKYLFRKEGQNVTLSCEQNLNHDAMYWYRQDPGQGLRLIYYSQIVNDFQKGDIAEGYSVSREKKESFPLTVTSAQKNPTAFYLCASSIGQGLNSPLHFGNGTRLTVT.

The rearrangement joins TRBV5-8 to TRBJ1-1; D remains ambiguous. The CDR3 totals 13 residues. Germline CDR1 SGHTS, CDR2 YDEGEE. The V end lost 4 bases, the J end lost 13 bases, and 20 bases lay between the germline ends. Here the CDR3 reads CASSGEDERDCFF. The CDR3 nucleotides are TGTGCCAGCAGCGGGGAGGACGAAAGGGATTGTTTCTTT.

This sequence joins TRBV19 and TRBJ1-1; D is ambiguous. Trimming left V 3 bases short and J 4 bases short, with 12 bases between. The CDR3 loop spans 14 amino acids. CDR1 LNHDA and CDR2 SQIVND come from the germline V gene (reference sequence). This chain's CDR3 is CASSILTMGTEAFF. In nucleotides, the CDR3 is TGTGCCAGTAGTATTCTCACCATGGGCACTGAAGCTTTCTTT.

The CDR3 region is CASSVQGNQPQHF. For the CDR3, the DNA is TGTGCCAGTAGTGTGCAGGGGAATCAGCCCCAGCATTTT. V is TRBV19 and J is TRBJ1-5, with TRBD1 as a possible D gene (6 bases). This CDR3 has 13 amino acids. V was cut by 5 bases and J by 4 bases, with 9 bases left in between. Germline-derived CDR1 and CDR2 are LNHDA and SQIVND (reference sequence).

The genes are TRBV11-3 and TRBJ1-1, with D unresolved. Germline loops: CDR1 SGHNT, CDR2 YENEEA. V gave up 5 bases and J gave up 1 base, with 5 bases separating them. The CDR3 is made up of 12 amino acids. CDR3 sequence: CASSPGNTEAFF. The CDR3 nucleotides are TGTGCCAGCAGCCCCGGGAACACTGAAGCTTTCTTT.

This clone was found a few times. The V gene is TRBV5-8, the J gene TRBJ1-2, with a weak D call TRBD1 (5 bases). This CDR3 has 14 amino acids. The V end was cut by 0 bases, the J end by 8 bases, with 14 bases between. Germline-derived CDR1 and CDR2 are SGHTS and YDEGEE. The CDR3 here is CASSLGQGSEGYTF. CDR3 sequence (DNA): TGTGCCAGCAGCTTGGGGCAGGGCTCAGAAGGCTACACCTTC.

This chain links TRBV5-1 with TRBJ2-5; TRBD2 might be the D (6 bases). V was pared by 4 bases and J by 1 base, with 11 bases between. This CDR3 comprises 14 residues. Germline CDR1 and CDR2: SGHRS and YFSETQ. CDR3 DNA: TGCGCCAGCAGCCCCGGGACTTCCCAAGAGACCCAGTACTTC. Translated, it gives CASSPGTSQETQYF.

The V and J genes are TRBV5-8 and TRBJ1-5; D may be TRBD1 (5 bases). With 2 bases removed from V and 6 bases from J, the gap between germline ends came to 6 bases. From germline, CDR1 is SGHTS and CDR2 YDEGEE. This CDR3 spans 12 amino acids. CDR3 in amino acids: CASSFGGQPQHF. CDR3 coding DNA: TGTGCCAGCAGCTTCGGGGGTCAGCCCCAGCATTTT.

The chain combines TRBV6-5 with TRBJ1-2; D uncertain. Germline V gives CDR1 MNHEY, CDR2 SVGAGI. Trimming took 5 bases from V and 3 from J, leaving 10 bases between them. This CDR3 is 13 amino acids long. CDR3 bases: TGTGCCAGCAGTATACGGACGGACTATGGCTACACCTTC. Translating it yields CASSIRTDYGYTF.

About this clone itself: The same CDR3 can be traced to other DNA sequences in this sample. The chain joins TRBV4-3 to TRBJ2-7; 9 bases map to TRBD1. CDR1 and CDR2 from the germline V gene are LGHNA and YSLEER. CDR3 length equals 15 residues. J lost 4 bases, V lost 0 bases, and 4 bases had no gene match. CDR3 in DNA: TGCGCCAGCAGCCAAGAACCGGGACAGGGTTACGAGCAGTACTTC. Its translation is CASSQEPGQGYEQYF.

V and J are TRBV7-2 and TRBJ2-5, with 9 positions matching TRBD1. The J segment lost 1 base and the V segment lost 4 bases, leaving 16 bases of the junction unmatched. Germline assignment: CDR1 SGHTA and CDR2 FQGNSA. The length of the CDR3 is 19 residues. CDR3 sequence reads: CASSSHTGGTGLTQETQYF. In DNA form, the CDR3 reads TGTGCCAGCAGCTCCCATACCGGGGGGACAGGGTTAACCCAAGAGACCCAGTACTTC.

V is TRBV7-9 and J is TRBJ2-7; TRBD1 matches 8 bases. Germline trimming cut 10 bases from V and 4 bases from J; bases unmatched to any gene: 18. The CDR3 contains 16 residues. CDR1 is SEHNR and CDR2 is FQNEAQ in the germline V gene (reference sequence). The CDR3 here is CAIKKSSGTGRYEQYF. CDR3 DNA: TGTGCCATCAAAAAAAGTTCCGGGACAGGACGTTACGAGCAGTACTTC.

The sample holds a few counts of this clone. The junction departs from the called germline gene at one end, perhaps through a read error. The rearrangement links TRBV30 to TRBJ2-1, with 9 bases aligning to TRBD1. The CDR3 contains 15 residues. The germline V gene has CDR1 GTSNPN and CDR2 SVGIG (reference sequence). The CDR3 sequence: CAWNTGTGPYSEQFF. For the CDR3, the DNA is TGTGCCTGGAACACCGGGACAGGGCCTTACAGTGAGCAGTTCTTC.

This chain uses TRBV6-5 with TRBJ1-6, with 8 bases identical to TRBD1. Trimming removed 9 bases from V and 8 bases from J; junction bases left unmatched: 12. Per germline, CDR1 MNHEY and CDR2 SVGAGI. The CDR3 is 15 amino acids. CDR3 residues: CASVAMGRGHSPLHF. DNA for the CDR3: TGTGCCAGTGTCGCGATGGGCAGGGGGCATTCACCCCTCCACTTT.

The rearrangement joins TRBV4-2 to TRBJ2-5, with 9 bases matching TRBD1. This CDR3 contains 15 residues. With 1 base clipped from V and 10 bases from J, the junction kept 10 bases outside the gene matches. From germline, CDR1 is LGHNA and CDR2 YNFKEQ. CDR3 in DNA: TGTGCCAGCAGCCAAGGGGTGAGGGACAGGGAAGGCCAGTACTTC. This encodes CASSQGVRDREGQYF.

V is TRBV19 and J is TRBJ1-1; possible D gene TRBD1, 5 bases. The V end was cut by 3 bases, the J end by 1 base, with 12 bases between. Germline V CDR1 and CDR2: LNHDA, SQIVND (reference sequence). The CDR3 sequence is 15 residues long. The CDR3 DNA follows: TGTGCCAGTAGTATTGCGGGGACCCCGAACACTGAAGCTTTCTTT. Protein product: CASSIAGTPNTEAFF. Filled out from reference TRBV19 and TRBJ1-1, the complete variable domain reads DGGITQSPKYLFRKEGQNVTLSCEQNLNHDAMYWYRQDPGQGLRLIYYSQIVNDFQKGDIAEGYSVSREKKESFPLTVTSAQKNPTAFYLCASSIAGTPNTEAFFGQGTRLTVV.